This T cell receptor (beta chain) came from a study of blood T cell repertoires in COVID-19. The overall study: From the United States, Italy and Spain came samples of acute and convalescent COVID-19. Sources were T cells, B-cell-depleted T cells, or PBMCs; the material itself was cDNA or gDNA.

In the study's own analysis: Researchers report that nucleated cell counts were estimated from reference gene primer amplification. Assay: immunoSEQ multiplex PCR; the TCRdb copy retains only in-frame clones and omits some. V and J calls and clone size are as listed in that table; D and trimming were resolved from the DNA. The sample gives 59,000 or so clones, 82% of which show up once; 10% to 15% is in the top ten. CDR1 and CDR2 (germline): WNHNN, SYGVQD (reference sequence). The CDR3 extends over 13 amino acids. With 4 bases removed from V and 1 base from J, the gap between germline ends came to 7 bases.

This sequence was found in a human donor in a cohort sampled during active COVID-19. The chain recombines TRBV10-1 with TRBJ1-1; D perhaps matches TRBD1 (5 bases). Sequencing was done on a sample of peripheral blood. The CDR3 loop reads CASSGQPNTEAFF. Written as DNA, the CDR3 is TGCGCCAGCAGTGGACAGCCGAACACTGAAGCTTTCTTT.